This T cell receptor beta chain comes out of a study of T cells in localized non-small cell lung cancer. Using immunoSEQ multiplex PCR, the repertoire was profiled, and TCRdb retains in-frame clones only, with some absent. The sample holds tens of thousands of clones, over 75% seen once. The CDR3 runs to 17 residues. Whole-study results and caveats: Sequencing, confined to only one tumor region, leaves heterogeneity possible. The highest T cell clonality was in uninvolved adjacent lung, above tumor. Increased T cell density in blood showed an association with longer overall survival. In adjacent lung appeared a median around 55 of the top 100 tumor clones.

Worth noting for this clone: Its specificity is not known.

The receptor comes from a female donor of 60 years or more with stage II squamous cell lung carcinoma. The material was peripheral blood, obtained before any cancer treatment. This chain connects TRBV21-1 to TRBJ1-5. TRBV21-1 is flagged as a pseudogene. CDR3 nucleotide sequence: TGTGCCAGCAGCATAATAAGGGGAGGGTCGATCAATCAGCCCCAGCATTTT. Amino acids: CASSIIRGGSINQPQHF.